This is a list of T cell receptor beta chains from one sample in a study of T cell changes during pregnancy in multiple sclerosis. Repertoires were generated with immunoSEQ multiplex PCR, while TCRdb's copy carries only in-frame clones and drops some. In the table there are around 60,000 clones, around 90% of which are singletons. The sample consisted of peripheral blood, taken in the third trimester of pregnancy. All receptors derive from a female donor in good health, enrolled as a control in a pregnancy study. Each CDR3 is given without its conserved first and last residue. Each record gives: V gene, CDR3 protein.

v_gene: TRBV6-6; CDR3aa: ASSPTAGVSDTQY
v_gene: TRBV7-9; CDR3aa: ASSSPRTSGREEQY
v_gene: TRBV7-4; CDR3aa: ASSSGQDRGDTEAF
v_gene: TRBV6-6; CDR3aa: ASSYEGAGSQPQH
v_gene: TRBV5-1; CDR3aa: ASSPYGGSYNEQF
v_gene: TRBV5-6; CDR3aa: ASSSVRLSNYEQY
v_gene: TRBV4-1; CDR3aa: ASKGGGPEQF
v_gene: TRBV6-5; CDR3aa: AIRPQGTYEQY
v_gene: TRBV7-9; CDR3aa: ASSTRSGGSYEQY
v_gene: TRBV11-2; CDR3aa: ASSYGQGNTEAF
v_gene: TRBV4-2; CDR3aa: ASSQSGTSGGNEQF
v_gene: TRBV19; CDR3aa: ASRAGTGFTEQF
v_gene: TRBV2; CDR3aa: ASSEATGNGGYT
v_gene: TRBV5-1; CDR3aa: ASSLGTGEMDEQF
v_gene: TRBV5-6; CDR3aa: ASSTGTEAF
v_gene: TRBV19; CDR3aa: ASTDSFSGNTIY
v_gene: TRBV5-8; CDR3aa: ASSLLVTGGRSYEQY
v_gene: TRBV19; CDR3aa: ASSIGGRGSYGYT
v_gene: TRBV4-3; CDR3aa: ASSQDRAGTGNTIY
v_gene: TRBV5-4; CDR3aa: ASMKGAGNTEAF
v_gene: TRBV5-4; CDR3aa: ASSLGRQGQETQY
v_gene: TRBV7-9; CDR3aa: ASSYFEGGTEAF
v_gene: TRBV5-8; CDR3aa: ASSSPTQRGRGYEQY
v_gene: TRBV6-5; CDR3aa: ASRAGFQPTDTQY
v_gene: TRBV2; CDR3aa: ASSGSTRNTQY
v_gene: TRBV19; CDR3aa: ASSSSGSGVTDTQY
v_gene: TRBV28; CDR3aa: ASNAPGQGLRNSGNTIY
v_gene: TRBV10-3; CDR3aa: ATTGVGGASTDTQY
v_gene: TRBV7-8; CDR3aa: ASSLGLAGPSTDTQY
v_gene: TRBV6-4; CDR3aa: ASSDRGLATGANVLT
v_gene: TRBV7-9; CDR3aa: ASSPGQLRETQY
v_gene: TRBV30; CDR3aa: AWSVGGNQPQH
v_gene: TRBV2; CDR3aa: ASSPKRALGTGELF
v_gene: TRBV10-3; CDR3aa: AARDRVDNEQF
v_gene: TRBV7-9; CDR3aa: ASSLNPGGYT
v_gene: TRBV5-5; CDR3aa: ASSYAGGTGGEKLF
v_gene: TRBV9; CDR3aa: ASSARQTSEKLF
v_gene: TRBV2; CDR3aa: ASSLDRNQPQH